This T cell receptor beta chain originates from a study of cytomegalovirus exposure and HLA in healthy donors. Across the study: T cells numbering around 200 million yielded around 120 million unique TCR beta sequences in an earlier analysis. Around 87 million unique TCRs, all from HLA-typed donors, were included in an early release of the data.

With respect to this clone: Its antigen is not identified.

With 60 Vbeta and 13 Jbeta primers, the PCR was carried out. Assay used: immunoSEQ multiplex PCR; TCRdb lists only in-frame clones, some missing. Among approximately 95,000 clones listed, about 78% were seen once. Notes on the study in general: The study flagged some 180 TCR beta chains as cytomegalovirus-associated.

The sequence derives from a woman in her 40s in good health and CMV-seropositive. The sample comprised PBMCs.

CDR3 loop: CASSAGTGDPTEAFF. CDR3 sequence (DNA): TGCGCCAGCAGCGCGGGGACAGGGGATCCCACTGAAGCTTTCTTT. The chain joins TRBV5-1 to TRBJ1-1; the match to TRBD1 covers 10 bases. CDR3 size: 15 residues. The V gene's germline CDR1 is SGHRS and CDR2 YFSETQ. With V trimmed by 4 bases and J by 4 bases, 7 bases remained unmatched.